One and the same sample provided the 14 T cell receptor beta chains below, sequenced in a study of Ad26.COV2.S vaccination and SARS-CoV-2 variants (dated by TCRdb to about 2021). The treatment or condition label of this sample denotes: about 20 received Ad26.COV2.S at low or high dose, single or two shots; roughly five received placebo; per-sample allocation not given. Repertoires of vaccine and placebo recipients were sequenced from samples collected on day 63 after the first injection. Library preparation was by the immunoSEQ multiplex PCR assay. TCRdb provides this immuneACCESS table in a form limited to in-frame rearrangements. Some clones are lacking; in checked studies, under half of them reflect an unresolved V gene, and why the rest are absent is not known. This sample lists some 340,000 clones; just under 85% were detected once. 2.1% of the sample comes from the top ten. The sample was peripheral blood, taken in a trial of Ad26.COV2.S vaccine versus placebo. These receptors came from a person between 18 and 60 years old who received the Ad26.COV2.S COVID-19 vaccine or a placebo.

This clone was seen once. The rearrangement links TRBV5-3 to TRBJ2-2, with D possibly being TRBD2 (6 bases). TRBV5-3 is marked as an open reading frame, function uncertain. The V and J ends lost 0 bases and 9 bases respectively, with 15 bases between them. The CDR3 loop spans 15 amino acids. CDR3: CARSLVQGGTRELFF. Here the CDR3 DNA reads TGTGCCAGAAGCTTGGTTCAGGGAGGAACGCGGGAGCTGTTTTTT.

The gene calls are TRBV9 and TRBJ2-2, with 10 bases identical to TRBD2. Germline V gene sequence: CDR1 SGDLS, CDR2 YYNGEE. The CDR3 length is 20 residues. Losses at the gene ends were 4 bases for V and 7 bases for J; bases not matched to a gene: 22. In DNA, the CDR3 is TGTGCCAGCAGCCCGTTGGGGGTGAGCGGGGGGGCCCCATCTGGCGGGGAGCTGTTTTTT. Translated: CASSPLGVSGGAPSGGELFF.

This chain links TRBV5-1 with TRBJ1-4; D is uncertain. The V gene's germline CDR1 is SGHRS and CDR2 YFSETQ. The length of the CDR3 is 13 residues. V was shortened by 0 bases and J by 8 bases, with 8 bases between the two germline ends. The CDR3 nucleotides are TGCGCCAGCAGCTTGGAAGATGGGGAAAAACTGTTTTTT. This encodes CASSLEDGEKLFF. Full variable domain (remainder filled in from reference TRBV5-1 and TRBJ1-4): KAGVTQTPRYLIKTRGQQVTLSCSPISGHRSVSWYQQTPGQGLQFLFEYFSETQRNKGNFPGRFSGRQFSNSRSEMNVSTLELGDSALYLCASSLEDGEKLFFGSGTQLSVL.

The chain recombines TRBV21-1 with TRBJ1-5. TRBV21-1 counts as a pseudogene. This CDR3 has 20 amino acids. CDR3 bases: TGTGCCAGCAGCACTTGGCCCGGGCCCACACTGGCGAGGGTCGGTCAGCCCCAGCATTTT. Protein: CASSTWPGPTLARVGQPQHF.

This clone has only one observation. In DNA form, the CDR3 reads TGTGCCAGTAGTATAGCCGGCCGAGGCGGGGGGGCCGGGTCCTACAATGAGCAGTTCTTC. Protein sequence: CASSIAGRGGGAGSYNEQFF. J is TRBJ2-1 and V is TRBV19; 9 bases align to TRBD2. Germline-derived CDR1 and CDR2 are LNHDA and SQIVND (reference sequence). The CDR3 consists of 20 residues. With 1 base clipped from V and 1 base from J, the junction kept 14 bases outside the gene matches. Full variable domain (remainder filled in from reference TRBV19 and TRBJ2-1): DGGITQSPKYLFRKEGQNVTLSCEQNLNHDAMYWYRQDPGQGLRLIYYSQIVNDFQKGDIAEGYSVSREKKESFPLTVTSAQKNPTAFYLCASSIAGRGGGAGSYNEQFFGPGTRLTVL.

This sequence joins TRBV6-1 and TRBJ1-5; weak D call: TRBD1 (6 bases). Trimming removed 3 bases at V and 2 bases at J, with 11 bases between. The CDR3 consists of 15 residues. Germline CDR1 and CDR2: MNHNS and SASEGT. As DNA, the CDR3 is TGTGCCAGCAGTGATAGAGGGGGGGGCAATCAGCCCCAGCATTTT. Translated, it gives CASSDRGGGNQPQHF.

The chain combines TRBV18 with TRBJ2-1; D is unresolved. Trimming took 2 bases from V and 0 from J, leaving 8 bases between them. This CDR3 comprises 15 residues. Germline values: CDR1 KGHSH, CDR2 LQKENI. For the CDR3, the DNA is TGTGCCAGCTCACCATGGCAAAGCTCCTACAATGAGCAGTTCTTC. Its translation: CASSPWQSSYNEQFF.

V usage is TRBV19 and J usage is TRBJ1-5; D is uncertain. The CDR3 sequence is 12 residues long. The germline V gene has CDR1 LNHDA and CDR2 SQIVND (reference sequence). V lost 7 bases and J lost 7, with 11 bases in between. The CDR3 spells CASNYAMQPQHF. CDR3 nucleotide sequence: TGTGCCAGTAATTACGCGATGCAGCCCCAGCATTTT.

The CDR3 DNA sequence: TGCGCCAGCAGCTTGATCGATGAGCAGTTCTTC. This sequence encodes CASSLIDEQFF. V is TRBV5-1 and J is TRBJ2-1; D call uncertain. Trimming stripped 1 base from V and 8 bases from J, with 4 bases between. Germline CDR1 and CDR2: SGHRS and YFSETQ. The CDR3 consists of 11 residues.

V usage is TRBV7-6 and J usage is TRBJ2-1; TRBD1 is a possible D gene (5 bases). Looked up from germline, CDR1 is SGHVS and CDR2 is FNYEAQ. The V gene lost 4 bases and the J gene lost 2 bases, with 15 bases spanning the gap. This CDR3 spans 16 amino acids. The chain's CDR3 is CASSSHRSRAYNEQFF. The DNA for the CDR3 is TGTGCCAGCAGCTCTCACCGTTCCAGGGCCTACAATGAGCAGTTCTTC. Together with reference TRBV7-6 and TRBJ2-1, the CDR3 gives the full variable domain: GAGVSQSPRYKVTKRGQDVALRCDPISGHVSLYWYRQALGQGPEFLTYFNYEAQQDKSGLPNDRFSAERPEGSISTLTIQRTEQRDSAMYRCASSSHRSRAYNEQFFGPGTRLTVL.

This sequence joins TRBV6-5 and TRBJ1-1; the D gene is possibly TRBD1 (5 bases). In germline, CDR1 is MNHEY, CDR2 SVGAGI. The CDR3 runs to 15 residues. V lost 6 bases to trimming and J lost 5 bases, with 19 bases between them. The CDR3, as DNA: TGTGCCAGCAGCCACTCCCGCAGGGTGCGAACTGAAGCTTTCTTT. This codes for CASSHSRRVRTEAFF.

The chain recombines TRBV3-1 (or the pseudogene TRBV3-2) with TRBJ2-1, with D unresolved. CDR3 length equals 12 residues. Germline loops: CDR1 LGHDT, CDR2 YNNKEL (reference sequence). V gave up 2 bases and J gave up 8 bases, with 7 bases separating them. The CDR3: CASSQQRHEQFF. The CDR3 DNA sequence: TGTGCCAGCAGCCAACAGAGACATGAGCAGTTCTTC.

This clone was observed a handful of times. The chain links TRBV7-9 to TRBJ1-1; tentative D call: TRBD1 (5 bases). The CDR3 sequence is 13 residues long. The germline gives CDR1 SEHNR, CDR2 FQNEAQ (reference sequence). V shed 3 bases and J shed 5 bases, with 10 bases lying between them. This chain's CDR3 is CASSFGRGTEAFF. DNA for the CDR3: TGTGCCAGCAGCTTCGGTAGGGGTACTGAAGCTTTCTTT. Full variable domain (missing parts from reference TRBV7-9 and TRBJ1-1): DTGVSQNPRHKITKRGQNVTFRCDPISEHNRLYWYRQTLGQGPEFLTYFQNEAQLEKSRLLSDRFSAERPKGSFSTLEIQRTEQGDSAMYLCASSFGRGTEAFFGQGTRLTVV.

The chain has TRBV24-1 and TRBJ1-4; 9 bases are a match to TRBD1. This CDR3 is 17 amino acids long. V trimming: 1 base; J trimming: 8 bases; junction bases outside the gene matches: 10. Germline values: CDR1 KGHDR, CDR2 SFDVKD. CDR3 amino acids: CATSDFTGGIGDEKLFF. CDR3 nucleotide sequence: TGTGCCACCAGTGATTTCACAGGGGGCATAGGAGACGAAAAACTGTTTTTT.